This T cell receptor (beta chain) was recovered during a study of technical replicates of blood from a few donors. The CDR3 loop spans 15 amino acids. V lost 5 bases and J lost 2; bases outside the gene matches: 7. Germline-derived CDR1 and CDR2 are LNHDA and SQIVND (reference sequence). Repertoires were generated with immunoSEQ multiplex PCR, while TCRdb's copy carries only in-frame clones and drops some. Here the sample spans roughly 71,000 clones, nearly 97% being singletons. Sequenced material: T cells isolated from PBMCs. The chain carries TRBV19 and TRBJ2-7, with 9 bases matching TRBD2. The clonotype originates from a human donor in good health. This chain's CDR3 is CASSPSSGVTYEQYF. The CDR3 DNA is TGTGCCAGTAGTCCTTCTAGCGGGGTAACCTACGAGCAGTACTTC.